The 9 T cell receptor beta chains reported below all come from one sample, sequenced in a study of molecular identifiers for immune sequencing clone quantification. A single record per CDR3 protein comes from TCRdb applying MiXCR to the PCR reads. In the table there are about 630,000 distinct CDR3 sequences, roughly 27% of which are singletons. The sample comprised naive CD8+ T cells from blood, with Jurkat cell RNA spiked in. Sample subset: FACS-sorted CD8+CD4-CCR7+CD45RA+ naive T cells. These receptors came from a human donor in good health. Some libraries in this study had Jurkat cell RNA spiked in.

Worth noting for this clonotype: The junction shows a germline mismatch at one end, possibly a read error. The chain employs TRBV2 and TRBJ1-5, with D tentatively TRBD1 (6 bases). The V gene's germline CDR1 is SNHLY and CDR2 FYNNEI. The CDR3 contains 15 residues. CDR3 nucleotides: TGTGCCGGCAGTGAAGTCGACAGGTTGACATCAGCCCAGCATTTT. It is translated as CAGSEVDRLTSAQHF.

The chain is built from TRBV12-3 or TRBV12-4 and TRBJ2-7; D is possibly TRBD2 (6 bases). The CDR3 runs 14 residues. V lost 2 bases and J 5 bases, leaving 13 bases between the germline ends. In nucleotides, the CDR3 is TGTGCCAGCAGTTTACTTAAGGGGAGGAACGAGCAGTACTTC. Its translation: CASSLLKGRNEQYF.

This clonotype was counted a few times. The chain uses TRBV5-6 and TRBJ2-5; D is possibly TRBD1 (6 bases). From germline, CDR1 is SGHDT and CDR2 YYEEEE. V lost 4 bases, J lost 2 bases, and 24 bases lay in between. The CDR3 is 18 residues long. The CDR3 DNA reads as TGTGCCAGCAGCAAGCAGGGGTGGGTGGTTGGCAGACAAGAGACCCAGTACTTC. Translation: CASSKQGWVVGRQETQYF.

This clonotype has ten or more counts. The chain employs TRBV7-2 and TRBJ2-7; possibly TRBD2 for D (6 bases). The CDR3 consists of 14 residues. Trimming took off 5 bases at V and 3 bases at J, with 14 bases between the two ends. Germline V gene sequence: CDR1 SGHTA, CDR2 FQGNSA. The CDR3 is CASSPGVAYYEQYF. CDR3 coding DNA: TGTGCCAGCAGCCCGGGAGTCGCCTACTACGAGCAGTACTTC.

About this clonotype: A single base separates this from a much larger clone, so it may be a read error. The gene calls are TRBV4-1 and TRBJ2-7; 11 nucleotides agree with TRBD1. This CDR3 spans 15 amino acids. Trimming took 1 base from V and 7 from J; bases not matched to a gene: 6. In germline, CDR1 is MGHRA, CDR2 YSYEKL. The CDR3 loop is CASSQGTGGTGEQYF. The CDR3 bases are TGCGCCAGCAGCCAAGGGACAGGGGGCACGGGGGAGCAGTACTTC.

The sample holds a few counts of this clonotype. V and J are TRBV27 and TRBJ2-6; no reliable D call. The V end lost 4 bases, the J end lost 0 bases, and 13 bases lay between the germline ends. The CDR3 totals 17 residues. Germline CDR1 is MNHEY and CDR2 is SMNVEV (reference sequence). CDR3 region: CASSSPGPRSGANVLTF. CDR3 bases: TGTGCCAGCAGTTCCCCCGGGCCCCGCTCTGGGGCCAACGTCCTGACTTTC.

This clonotype was observed a few times. The chain carries TRBV7-9 and TRBJ2-7; D possibly corresponds to TRBD2 (5 bases). The V and J ends lost 7 bases and 3 bases respectively, with 13 bases between them. The CDR3 contains 13 residues. The germline CDR1 and CDR2 sequences are SEHNR and FQNEAQ (reference sequence). The CDR3 is CASTGSALYEQYF. The CDR3 DNA is TGTGCCAGCACGGGTAGCGCGCTCTACGAGCAGTACTTC.

This clonotype was counted at least ten times. The chain has TRBV5-4 and TRBJ2-2; no firm D call. The V gene lost 0 bases and the J gene lost 11 bases, with 5 bases spanning the gap. This CDR3 region has 11 residues. CDR1 and CDR2 from the germline V gene are SGHNT and YYREEE (reference sequence). The CDR3 DNA reads as TGTGCCAGCAGCTTGGGGAAAGAGCTGTTTTTT. Its protein product is CASSLGKELFF.

This clonotype was seen many times. CDR3 in amino acids: CASSLFPGNYEQYF. The DNA for the CDR3 is TGTGCCAGCAGTTTATTCCCGGGTAACTACGAGCAGTACTTC. V and J are TRBV28 and TRBJ2-7; no definite D call. This CDR3 has 14 residues. V gave up 1 base and J gave up 3 bases, with 10 bases separating them. The germline CDR1 and CDR2 sequences are MDHEN and SYDVKM.